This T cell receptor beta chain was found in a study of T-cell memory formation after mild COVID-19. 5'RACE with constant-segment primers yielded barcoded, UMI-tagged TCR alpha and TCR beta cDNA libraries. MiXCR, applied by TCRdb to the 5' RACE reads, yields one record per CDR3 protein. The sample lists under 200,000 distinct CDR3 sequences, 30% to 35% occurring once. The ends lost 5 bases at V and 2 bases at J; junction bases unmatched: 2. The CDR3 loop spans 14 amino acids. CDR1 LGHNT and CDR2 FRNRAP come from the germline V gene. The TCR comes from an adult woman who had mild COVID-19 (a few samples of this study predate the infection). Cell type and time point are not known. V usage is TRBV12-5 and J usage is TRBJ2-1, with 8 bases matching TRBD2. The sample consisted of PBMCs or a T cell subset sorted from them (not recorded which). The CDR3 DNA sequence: TGTGCTAGTGGTAGCGGGAGTCCCTACAATGAGCAGTTCTTC. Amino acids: CASGSGSPYNEQFF.